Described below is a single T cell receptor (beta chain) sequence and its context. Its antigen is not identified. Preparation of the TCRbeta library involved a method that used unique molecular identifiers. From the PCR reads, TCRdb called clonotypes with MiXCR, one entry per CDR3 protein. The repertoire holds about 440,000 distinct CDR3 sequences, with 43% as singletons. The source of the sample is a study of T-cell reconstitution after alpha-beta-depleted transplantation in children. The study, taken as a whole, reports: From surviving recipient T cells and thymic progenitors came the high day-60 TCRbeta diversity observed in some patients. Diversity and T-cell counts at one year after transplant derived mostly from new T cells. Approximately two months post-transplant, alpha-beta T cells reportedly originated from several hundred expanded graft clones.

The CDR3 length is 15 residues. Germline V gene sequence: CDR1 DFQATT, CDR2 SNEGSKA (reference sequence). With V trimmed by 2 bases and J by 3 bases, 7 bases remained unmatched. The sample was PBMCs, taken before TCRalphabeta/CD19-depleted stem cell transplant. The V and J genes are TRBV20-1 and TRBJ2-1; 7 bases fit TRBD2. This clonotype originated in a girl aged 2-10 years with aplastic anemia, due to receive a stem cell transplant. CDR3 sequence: CSARRRDYDYNEQFF. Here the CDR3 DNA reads TGCAGTGCTAGACGACGGGACTATGACTACAATGAGCAGTTCTTC.